This T cell receptor beta chain was obtained from a study of glioma-infiltrating T cells. Study-wide findings and caveats: Above-expected tissue-blood divergence occurred in all gliomas, most in low-grade ones.

A note on this clonotype: Its specificity is not known.

TCR alpha and beta CDR3 regions were amplified from RNA using iRepertoire nested multiplex PCR. Tissue mRNA or PBMC total RNA, roughly 95-400 ng, went into one-step reverse transcription and amplification. TCRdb re-derived calls from the multiplex PCR reads in MiXCR, one entry per CDR3 protein. Seen here are 9,500 to 12,000 distinct CDR3 sequences, 56% observed once, and the top ten hold 20% to 25%. Germline loops: CDR1 DFQATT, CDR2 SNEGSKA (reference sequence). This CDR3 has 20 amino acids. The ends were cut back, 6 bases at V and 0 bases at J, with 30 bases in the middle. Material for sequencing was glioma tissue, nonneoplastic brain tissue, or PBMCs (not recorded which). The sequence was obtained from a human donor with low-grade glioma or glioblastoma, undergoing nonglioma brain surgery, or in good health (not recorded which). This chain uses TRBV20-1 with TRBJ1-5, with D perhaps matching TRBD1 (6 bases). The CDR3 DNA reads TGCAGTGCACCCAGCCGGAGGGGGGATCCGAATTCCTTTAGCAATCAGCCCCAGCATTTT. Protein product: CSAPSRRGDPNSFSNQPQHF.